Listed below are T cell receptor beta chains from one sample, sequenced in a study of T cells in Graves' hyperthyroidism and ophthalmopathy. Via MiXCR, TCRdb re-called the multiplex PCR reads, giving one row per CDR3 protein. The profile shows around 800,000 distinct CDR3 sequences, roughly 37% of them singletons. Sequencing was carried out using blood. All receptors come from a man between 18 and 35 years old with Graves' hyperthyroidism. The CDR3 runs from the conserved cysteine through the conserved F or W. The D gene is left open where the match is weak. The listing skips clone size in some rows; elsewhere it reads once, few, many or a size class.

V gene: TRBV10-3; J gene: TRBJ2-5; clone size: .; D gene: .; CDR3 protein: CAISEGATETQYF; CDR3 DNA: TGTGCCATCAGTGAGGGGGCTACGGAGACCCAGTACTTC
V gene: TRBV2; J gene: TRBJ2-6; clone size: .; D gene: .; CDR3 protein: CASSYSPYGANVLTF; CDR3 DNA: TGTGCCAGCAGTTACTCCCCTTACGGGGCCAACGTCCTGACTTTC
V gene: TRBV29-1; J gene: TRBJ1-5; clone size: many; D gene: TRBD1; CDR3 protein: CSVGTGGGYKHF; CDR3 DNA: TGCAGCGTGGGGACAGGGGGTGGGTACAAGCATTTT
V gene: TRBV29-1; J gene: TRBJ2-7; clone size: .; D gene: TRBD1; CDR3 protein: CSIEGSGTGEYF; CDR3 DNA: TGCAGCATTGAAGGGTCAGGGACAGGGGAGTACTTC
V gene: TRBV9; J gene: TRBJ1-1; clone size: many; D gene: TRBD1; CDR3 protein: CASSVGQENTEAFF; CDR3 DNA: TGTGCCAGCAGCGTGGGACAGGAGAACACTGAAGCTTTCTTT
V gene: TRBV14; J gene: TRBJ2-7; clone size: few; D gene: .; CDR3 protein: CASSTPVRLWEQYF; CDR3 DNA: TGTGCCAGCAGCACCCCGGTCCGGCTATGGGAGCAGTACTTC
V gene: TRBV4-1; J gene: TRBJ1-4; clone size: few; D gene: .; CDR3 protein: CASSQDTATTNEKLFF; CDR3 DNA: TGCGCCAGCAGCCAAGATACAGCCACAACTAATGAAAAACTGTTTTTT
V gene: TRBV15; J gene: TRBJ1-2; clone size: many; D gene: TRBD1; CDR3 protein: CATSPRTGSYGYTF; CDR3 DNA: TGTGCCACCAGCCCGCGGACAGGGAGCTATGGCTACACCTTC
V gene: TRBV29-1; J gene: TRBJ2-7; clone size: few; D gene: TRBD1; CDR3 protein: CSALRDRGSYEQYF; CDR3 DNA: TGCAGCGCCCTCCGGGACAGGGGTTCATACGAGCAGTACTTC
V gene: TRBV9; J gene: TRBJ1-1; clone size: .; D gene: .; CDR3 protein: CASSLGDIQAFF; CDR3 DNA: TGCGCCAGCAGCTTGGGTGATATTCAAGCTTTCTTT
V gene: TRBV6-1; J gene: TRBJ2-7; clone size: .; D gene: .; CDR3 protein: CASSEHRPSYEQYF; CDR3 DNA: TGTGCCAGCAGTGAACATCGTCCGTCCTACGAGCAGTACTTC
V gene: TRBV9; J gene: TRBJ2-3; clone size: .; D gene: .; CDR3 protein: CASSVEQGPDTQYF; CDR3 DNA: TGTGCCAGCAGCGTAGAGCAGGGTCCGGATACGCAGTATTTT
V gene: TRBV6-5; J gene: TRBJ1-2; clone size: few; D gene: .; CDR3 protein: CASSERGSGYTF; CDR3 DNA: TGTGCCAGCAGTGAACGAGGGAGTGGCTACACCTTC
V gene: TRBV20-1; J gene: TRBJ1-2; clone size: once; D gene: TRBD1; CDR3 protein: CSARRQGTYGYTF; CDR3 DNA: TGCAGTGCTAGAAGACAGGGAACCTATGGCTACACCTTC
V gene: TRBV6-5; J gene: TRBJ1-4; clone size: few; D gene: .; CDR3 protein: CASSYSNSNEKLFF; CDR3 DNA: TGTGCCAGCAGTTACTCGAACAGTAATGAAAAACTGTTTTTT
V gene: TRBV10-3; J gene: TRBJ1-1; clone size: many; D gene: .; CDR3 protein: CAISESPTGLEAFF; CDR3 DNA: TGTGCCATCAGTGAGTCCCCTACAGGGTTGGAAGCTTTCTTT
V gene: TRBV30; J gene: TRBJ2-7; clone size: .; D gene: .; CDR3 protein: CAWSLGVAVEQYF; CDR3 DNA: TGTGCCTGGAGTTTAGGGGTTGCGGTCGAGCAGTACTTC
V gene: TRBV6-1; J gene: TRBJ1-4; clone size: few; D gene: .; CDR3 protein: CASGPGSIATNEKLFF; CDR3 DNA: TGTGCCAGCGGGCCTGGATCGATCGCAACTAATGAAAAACTGTTTTTT
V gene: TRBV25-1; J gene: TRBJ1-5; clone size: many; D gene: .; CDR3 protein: CASSVNQPQHF; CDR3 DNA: TGTGCCAGCAGTGTTAATCAGCCCCAGCATTTT
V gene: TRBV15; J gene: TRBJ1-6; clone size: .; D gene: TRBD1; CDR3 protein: CATSRGQGSPLHF; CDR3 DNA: TGTGCCACCAGCAGAGGACAGGGTTCACCCCTCCACTTT
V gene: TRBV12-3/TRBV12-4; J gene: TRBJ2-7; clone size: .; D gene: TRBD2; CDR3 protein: CASSLFFGSGRVNEQYF; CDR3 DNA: TGTGCCAGCAGTCTCTTCTTTGGGAGCGGGAGGGTTAACGAGCAGTACTTC
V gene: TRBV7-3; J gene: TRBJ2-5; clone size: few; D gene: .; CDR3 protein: CASSYEGQPGETQYF; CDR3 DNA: TGTGCCAGCAGCTACGAGGGACAACCAGGGGAGACCCAGTACTTC
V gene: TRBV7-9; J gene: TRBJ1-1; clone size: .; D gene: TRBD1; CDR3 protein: CASSIGDRGGTEAFF; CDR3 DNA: TGTGCCAGCAGCATTGGGGACAGGGGAGGAACTGAAGCTTTCTTT
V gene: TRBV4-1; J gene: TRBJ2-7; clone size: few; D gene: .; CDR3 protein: CASSQERLSHYEQYF; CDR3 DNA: TGCGCCAGCAGCCAAGAACGATTGAGCCACTACGAGCAGTACTTC
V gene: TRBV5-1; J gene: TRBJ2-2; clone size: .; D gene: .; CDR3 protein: CASSQATGNTGELFF; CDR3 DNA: TGCGCCAGCAGCCAAGCGACAGGCAACACCGGGGAGCTGTTTTTT
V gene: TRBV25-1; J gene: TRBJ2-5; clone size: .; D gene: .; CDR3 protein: CASSEFGGTQPQYF; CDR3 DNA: TGTGCCAGCAGTGAATTTGGGGGGACTCAGCCCCAGTACTTC
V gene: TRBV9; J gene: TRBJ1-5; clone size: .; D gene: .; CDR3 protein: CASSDGAGNQPQHF; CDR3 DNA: TGTGCCAGCAGCGACGGGGCAGGGAATCAGCCCCAGCATTTT
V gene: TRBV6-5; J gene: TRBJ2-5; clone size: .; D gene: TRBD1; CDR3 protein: CASSLTGTGGTQYF; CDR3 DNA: TGTGCCAGCAGTTTAACCGGGACAGGGGGGACCCAGTACTTC
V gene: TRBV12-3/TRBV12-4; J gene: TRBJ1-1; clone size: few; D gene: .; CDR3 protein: CASSLHRMNTEAFF; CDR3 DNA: TGTGCCAGCAGTTTACACAGAATGAACACTGAAGCTTTCTTT
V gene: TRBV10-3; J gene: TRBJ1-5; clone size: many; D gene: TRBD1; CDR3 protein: CAISVDRDQPQHF; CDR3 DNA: TGTGCCATCAGCGTGGACAGGGATCAGCCCCAGCATTTT
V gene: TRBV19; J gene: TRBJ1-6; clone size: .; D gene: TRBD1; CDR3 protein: CASRSQGAGSPLHF; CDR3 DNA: TGTGCCAGTAGGTCCCAGGGGGCGGGTTCACCCCTCCACTTT
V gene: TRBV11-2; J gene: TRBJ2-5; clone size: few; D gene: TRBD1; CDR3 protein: CASSPLRDSQETQYF; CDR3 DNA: TGTGCCAGCAGCCCCCTACGGGACAGCCAAGAGACCCAGTACTTC
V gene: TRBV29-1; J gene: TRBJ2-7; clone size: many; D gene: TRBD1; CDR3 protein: CSVEDDRGLSYEQYF; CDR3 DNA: TGCAGCGTTGAGGACGACAGGGGTTTATCCTACGAGCAGTACTTC
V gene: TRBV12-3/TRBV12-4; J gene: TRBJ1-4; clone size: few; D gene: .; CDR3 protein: CASSFARPDEKLFF; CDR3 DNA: TGTGCCAGCAGTTTTGCCAGGCCTGATGAAAAACTGTTTTTT
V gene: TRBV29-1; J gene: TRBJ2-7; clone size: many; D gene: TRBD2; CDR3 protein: CSVVGLAGVREQYF; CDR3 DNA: TGCAGCGTTGTGGGACTAGCGGGAGTACGAGAGCAGTACTTC
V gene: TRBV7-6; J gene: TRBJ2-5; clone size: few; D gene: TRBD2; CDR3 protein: CAKAGRSGPQYF; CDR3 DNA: TGTGCTAAAGCGGGACGCTCGGGGCCCCAGTACTTC
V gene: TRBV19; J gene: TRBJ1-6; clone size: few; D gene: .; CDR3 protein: CASSRTTSSYNSPLHF; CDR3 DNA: TGTGCCAGTAGCCGTACCACGAGCTCCTATAATTCACCCCTCCACTTT
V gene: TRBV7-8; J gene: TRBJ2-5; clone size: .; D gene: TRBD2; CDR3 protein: CASSPRLAGKETQYF; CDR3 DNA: TGTGCCAGCAGCCCCCGACTAGCGGGAAAAGAGACCCAGTACTTC
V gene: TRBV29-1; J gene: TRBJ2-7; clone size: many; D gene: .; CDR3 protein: CSVARVGGVDEQYF; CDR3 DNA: TGCAGCGTTGCGCGGGTGGGGGGAGTAGACGAGCAGTACTTC
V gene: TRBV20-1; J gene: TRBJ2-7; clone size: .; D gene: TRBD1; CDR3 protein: CSASETGDEQYF; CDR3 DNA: TGCAGTGCTAGTGAGACAGGGGACGAGCAGTACTTC
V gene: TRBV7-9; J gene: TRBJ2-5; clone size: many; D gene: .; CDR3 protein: CASSLVATQETQYF; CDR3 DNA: TGTGCCAGCAGCTTAGTAGCAACCCAAGAGACCCAGTACTTC
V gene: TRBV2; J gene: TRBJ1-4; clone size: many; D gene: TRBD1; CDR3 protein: CASTSVGQGNEKLFF; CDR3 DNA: TGTGCCAGCACCTCCGTGGGACAGGGTAATGAAAAACTGTTTTTT
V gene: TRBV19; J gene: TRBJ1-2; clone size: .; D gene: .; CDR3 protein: CASSIGPGTVYGYTF; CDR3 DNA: TGTGCCAGTAGTATCGGTCCCGGGACGGTCTATGGCTACACCTTC
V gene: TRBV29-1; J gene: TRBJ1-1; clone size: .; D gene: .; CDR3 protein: CSQGVNTEAFF; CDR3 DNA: TGCAGCCAAGGGGTCAACACTGAAGCTTTCTTT
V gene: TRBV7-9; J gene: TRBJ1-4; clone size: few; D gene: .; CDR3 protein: CASSSRSTNEKLFF; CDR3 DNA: TGTGCCAGCAGCTCCCGGTCAACTAATGAAAAACTGTTTTTT